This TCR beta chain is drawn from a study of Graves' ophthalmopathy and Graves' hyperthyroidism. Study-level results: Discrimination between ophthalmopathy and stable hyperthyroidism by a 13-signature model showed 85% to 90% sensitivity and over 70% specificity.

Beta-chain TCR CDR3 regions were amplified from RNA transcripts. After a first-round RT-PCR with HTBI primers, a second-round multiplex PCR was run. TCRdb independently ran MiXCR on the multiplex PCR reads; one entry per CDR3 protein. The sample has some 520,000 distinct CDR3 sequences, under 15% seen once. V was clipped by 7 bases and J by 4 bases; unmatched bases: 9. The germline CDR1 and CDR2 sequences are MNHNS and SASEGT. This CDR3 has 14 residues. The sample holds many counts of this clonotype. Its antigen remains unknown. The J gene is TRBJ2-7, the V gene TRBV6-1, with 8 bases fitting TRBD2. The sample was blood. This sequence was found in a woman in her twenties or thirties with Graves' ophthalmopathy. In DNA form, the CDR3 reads TGTGCCAGCAAGCGACCGGGAGGGCCATACGAGCAGTACTTC. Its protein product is CASKRPGGPYEQYF.